What follows is one T cell receptor (beta chain) and its context. Its antigen is unknown. From germline, CDR1 is LGHNA and CDR2 YSLEER. Trimming pared 4 bases from V and 4 bases from J, leaving 16 bases between. The CDR3 is made up of 15 amino acids. The data are from a study of naive and memory T cell subsets. Study observations and caveats: There was no ground truth to check naive and memory subset results.

Two oligonucleotides, mixed equimolar, formed the beta constant-region primer covering TRBC1 and TRBC2. Four rounds of PCR amplified the ligated cDNA using nested alpha and beta constant-region primers plus SP2. TCRdb reanalysed the UMI-ligation and nested PCR reads using MiXCR and keeps one entry per CDR3 protein. The table has 100,000 to 150,000 distinct CDR3 sequences, 30% to 45% seen once. Input material: central memory CD4+ T cells from blood. The chain couples TRBV4-3 to TRBJ1-1; the D is unclear. The receptor was isolated from a human donor in good health. The CDR3 sequence is CASSPGGPDGTEAFF. In nucleotides, the CDR3 is TGCGCCAGCAGCCCTGGAGGGCCTGATGGCACTGAAGCTTTCTTT.